One and the same sample provided the 9 T cell receptor beta chains below, sequenced in a study of T cell changes during pregnancy in multiple sclerosis. Sequenced by immunoSEQ multiplex PCR; TCRdb stores in-frame clones only, minus some. This sample carries just over 80,000 clones, 90% to 95% of them seen once, and the ten largest clones take more than 0.95%. The specimen comprised peripheral blood, sampled in the second trimester of pregnancy. Receptors originate from a female donor with multiple sclerosis, enrolled in a pregnancy study.

This chain connects TRBV7-9 to TRBJ2-2, with D perhaps matching TRBD1 (6 bases). Germline CDR1 and CDR2: SEHNR and FQNEAQ (reference sequence). Trimming took off 6 bases at V and 3 bases at J, with 20 bases between the two ends. The CDR3 length is 17 residues. CDR3 DNA: TGTGCCAGCAGGAGAGGTAATCGGGACACCCACACCGGGGAGCTGTTTTTT. Its protein product is CASRRGNRDTHTGELFF.

This clone was seen a single time. The chain is built from TRBV30 and TRBJ2-5; no firm D call. The CDR3 spans 12 residues. Germline CDR1 GTSNPN, CDR2 SVGIG (reference sequence). Trimming removed 7 bases at V and 5 bases at J, with 14 bases between. The CDR3: CALKSSAETQYF. Here the CDR3 DNA reads TGTGCCTTAAAGAGTTCTGCCGAGACCCAGTACTTC.

This clone was counted once. V and J are TRBV29-1 and TRBJ1-2; D gene unclear. The germline V gene encodes CDR1 SQVTM and CDR2 ANQGSEA. Between the trimmed V and J ends, which lost 3 bases and 8 bases, there was a span of 19 bases. There are 14 residues in the CDR3. The CDR3 bases are TGCAGCGTTGATGAGCGGCGGTCCCCTCGCGGCTACACCTTC. Translation gives CSVDERRSPRGYTF.

V is TRBV6-1 and J is TRBJ2-2, with D uncertain. CDR1 and CDR2 from the germline V gene are MNHNS and SASEGT. This CDR3 region has 15 residues. V lost 0 bases and J 4 bases, leaving 9 bases between the germline ends. The CDR3 nucleotides are TGTGCCAGCAGTGAAGCTTCAGGAATCACCGGGGAGCTGTTTTTT. Protein product: CASSEASGITGELFF.

The V and J genes are TRBV29-1 and TRBJ1-2, with TRBD1 identical over 10 bases. The CDR3 covers 13 residues. Trimming removed 5 bases from V and 4 bases from J; junction bases left unmatched: 4. CDR1 SQVTM and CDR2 ANQGSEA come from the germline V gene. CDR3: CSVFGTGAYGYTF. Here the CDR3 DNA reads TGCAGCGTTTTCGGGACAGGGGCCTATGGCTACACCTTC.

The rearrangement uses TRBV19 and TRBJ1-1; 8 bases agree with TRBD1. The germline CDR1 and CDR2 sequences are LNHDA and SQIVND (reference sequence). This CDR3 has 15 residues. Trimming removed 7 bases from V and 0 bases from J; junction bases left unmatched: 7. The CDR3 DNA reads as TGTGCCAGTATCCCGGGACAGGTCATGAACACTGAAGCTTTCTTT. This sequence encodes CASIPGQVMNTEAFF. Together with reference TRBV19 and TRBJ1-1, the CDR3 gives the full variable domain: DGGITQSPKYLFRKEGQNVTLSCEQNLNHDAMYWYRQDPGQGLRLIYYSQIVNDFQKGDIAEGYSVSREKKESFPLTVTSAQKNPTAFYLCASIPGQVMNTEAFFGQGTRLTVV.

V gene TRBV15 combines with J gene TRBJ2-5; TRBD1 aligns across 11 bases. Losses at the gene ends were 3 bases for V and 5 bases for J; bases not matched to a gene: 2. The CDR3 loop spans 14 amino acids. Per the germline V gene, CDR1 is LNHNV and CDR2 is YYDKDF (reference sequence). CDR3 DNA: TGTGCCACCAGCAGGGACAGGGGGCACGAGACCCAGTACTTC. Translation gives CATSRDRGHETQYF.

This clone was recorded a few times. The chain uses TRBV28 and TRBJ2-1; the D gene is possibly TRBD2 (6 bases). The CDR3 has 15 residues. CDR1 and CDR2 (germline): MDHEN, SYDVKM. Trimming left V 3 bases short and J 2 bases short, with 11 bases between. CDR3 nucleotide sequence: TGTGCCAGCAGTTTTGGCGGGACCGCCTACAATGAGCAGTTCTTC. It yields the protein CASSFGGTAYNEQFF.

This sequence joins TRBV14 and TRBJ2-3; TRBD1 aligns across 9 bases. The V segment lost 4 bases and the J segment 1 base; nucleotides outside the gene matches: 9. Germline-derived CDR1 and CDR2 are SGHDN and FVKESK. This CDR3 comprises 17 residues. The DNA of the CDR3 is TGTGCCAGCAGCCCAGGACCAGGACAGGGGCGCACAGATACGCAGTATTTT. Its translation: CASSPGPGQGRTDTQYF.